This TCR beta chain was found in a study of CD8+CD57+ T cells in acquired aplastic anemia. Looking at the study overall: Sorted cells (CD4+ and CD8+) yielded DNA amounts that averaged approximately 3.1 ug.

This clonotype occurred many times. Template material for TCR beta VDJ and CDR3 profiling consisted of genomic DNA. TCRdb re-derived calls from the reads in MiXCR, one entry per CDR3 protein. The sample includes around 430,000 distinct CDR3 sequences, around 32% of them seen just once. The germline gives CDR1 SNHLY, CDR2 FYNNEI. V was clipped by 3 bases and J by 3 bases, with 9 bases between them. The CDR3 has 13 residues. Flow cytometry had shown expanded CD8+CD57+ cells in the patients chosen for sequencing. Acquired aplastic anemia of severe grade affected all patients. Sequencing was performed on sorted CD4+, CD8+, or CD8+CD57+ T cells (not recorded which) from PBMCs. This chain links TRBV2 with TRBJ2-7; D not certain. The receptor comes from a human donor with aplastic anemia. CDR3 nucleotide sequence: TGTGCCAGCAGTGAGTCCTACAGCTACGAGCAGTACTTC. It is translated as CASSESYSYEQYF.